This is a list of T cell receptor beta chains from one sample in a study of blood T cell repertoires in COVID-19. Assay: immunoSEQ multiplex PCR; the TCRdb copy retains only in-frame clones and omits some. The sample shows some 49,000 clones, roughly 87% of them seen only once. Sequenced: peripheral blood. The receptors come from a human donor in a cohort sampled during active COVID-19. Each CDR3 is given with its conserved first and last residue. Each record gives: V gene, clone size, D gene, J gene, CDR3 DNA, CDR3 protein. D genes are given only for firm matches. Expanded clones are given a class, and other clones once, few, many or no size at all.

>TRBV6-6|NA|NA|TRBJ1-3
TGTGCCAGCAGTTACGGGTTGGCGGCGGGAAACACCATATATTTT
CASSYGLAAGNTIYF
>TRBV18|NA|NA|TRBJ2-3
TGTGCCAGCTCACCACCGGGGGGGCTTATAGATACGCAGTATTTT
CASSPPGGLIDTQYF
>TRBV29-1|NA|TRBD2|TRBJ2-1
TGCAGCCAACGTAGGAGCGGGAGAGAAGATGAGCAGTTCTTC
CSQRRSGREDEQFF
>TRBV9|NA|NA|TRBJ2-7
TGTGCCAGCAATTCATTAGGCGGTGACGAGCAGTACTTC
CASNSLGGDEQYF
>TRBV7-9|once|NA|TRBJ2-3
TGTGCCAGCAGCTTAGGACAGGTAAACACAGATACGCAGTATTTT
CASSLGQVNTDTQYF
>TRBV30|NA|NA|TRBJ1-1
TGTGCCTGGAGTCGGCTCGGGGGGGGCTGGACTGAAGCTTTCTTT
CAWSRLGGGWTEAFF
>TRBV9|once|TRBD2|TRBJ2-5
TGTGCCAGCAGCGTAGTTCCTAGCGGGGAGACCCAGTACTTC
CASSVVPSGETQYF
>TRBV19|NA|NA|TRBJ1-5
TGTGCCAGTAGTAACTTTGGACAACGTCAGCCCCAGCATTTT
CASSNFGQRQPQHF
>TRBV11-2|NA|TRBD1|TRBJ2-7
TGTGCCAGCAGCCCGGTACCGGGACAGGGGCTATACGAGCAGTACTTC
CASSPVPGQGLYEQYF
>TRBV9|NA|TRBD2|TRBJ2-1
TGTGCCAGCAGCGCCTCTAGCGGGAGTTACAATGAGCAGTTCTTC
CASSASSGSYNEQFF
>TRBV6-5|NA|TRBD1|TRBJ2-1
TGTGCCAGCAGGCCGCCGGGACAGGGGGCCTATGAGCAGTTCTTC
CASRPPGQGAYEQFF
>TRBV7-9|NA|NA|TRBJ1-3
TGTGCCAGCAGCTTAGTGGGCCAGCCCTCTGGAAACACCATATATTTT
CASSLVGQPSGNTIYF
>TRBV3-1/TRBV3-2|few|NA|TRBJ1-4
TGTGCCAGCAGCCAAGAAACAGGGCGAGGGGAAAAACTGTTTTTT
CASSQETGRGEKLFF
>TRBV6-5|NA|NA|TRBJ2-3
TGTGCCAGCAGGGCCCCTAGCACAGATACGCAGTATTTT
CASRAPSTDTQYF
>TRBV7-9|NA|NA|TRBJ1-1
TGTGCCAGCAGCTTAAACGGGGGGGCGAACACTGAAGCTTTCTTT
CASSLNGGANTEAFF
>TRBV6-5|few|NA|TRBJ1-2
TGTGCCAGCCTCCCCCTCTCGGGGGATGGCTACACCTTC
CASLPLSGDGYTF
>TRBV2|NA|TRBD2|TRBJ2-1
TGTGCCAGCAGTCTACGGACTAGCAACTACAATGAGCAGTTCTTC
CASSLRTSNYNEQFF
>TRBV13|NA|TRBD2|TRBJ2-7
TGTGCCAGCAGCTTAGGCCTATCGACTAGCGGGACCTACGAGCAGTACTTC
CASSLGLSTSGTYEQYF
>TRBV28|NA|NA|TRBJ1-4
TGTGCCAGCAGTTTCCGCCACACAAATGAAAAACTGTTTTTT
CASSFRHTNEKLFF
>TRBV9|NA|NA|TRBJ1-3
TGTGCCAGCAGCGATGGGAGGGCTGACTCTGGAAACACCATATATTTT
CASSDGRADSGNTIYF
>TRBV4-2|few|TRBD1|TRBJ2-3
TGTGCCAGCAGCCCCGGGGTCCGGGGACAGCTACAACGGAGGCAGTATTTT
CASSPGVRGQLQRRQYF
>TRBV10-1|NA|TRBD2|TRBJ2-7
TGCGCCAGCAGTGAGTCGTCTAGCGGCTATTACGAGCAGTACTTC
CASSESSSGYYEQYF
>TRBV6-6|NA|NA|TRBJ2-7
TGTGCCAGCAGTTACTCTTCGGTCGCAACCTACGAGCAGTACTTC
CASSYSSVATYEQYF
>TRBV5-4|NA|NA|TRBJ1-4
TGTGCCAGCAGCCCGACTAGGACTAATGAAAAACTGTTTTTT
CASSPTRTNEKLFF
>TRBV19|NA|TRBD1|TRBJ2-2
TGTGCCATGACGGACAGGGCCACCGGGGAGCTGTTTTTT
CAMTDRATGELFF
>TRBV2|NA|NA|TRBJ1-1
TGTGCCAGCAGTGAATACGGGGCGGGAACTGAAGCTTTCTTT
CASSEYGAGTEAFF
>TRBV11-2|NA|NA|TRBJ2-3
TGTGCCAGCAGCTCGACTAGTGGTCTCGCAGATACGCAGTATTTT
CASSSTSGLADTQYF
>TRBV5-5|NA|TRBD1|TRBJ1-1
TGTGCCAGCAGGGACAGGGTCTTCACTGAAGCTTTCTTT
CASRDRVFTEAFF
>TRBV5-4|NA|TRBD2|TRBJ2-5
TGTGCCAGCAGTCCCGGGACTAGCGGGGTTATTCAAGAGACCCAGTACTTC
CASSPGTSGVIQETQYF
>TRBV19|NA|TRBD1|TRBJ2-7
TGTGCCAGTAGTATGCCCGGGACAGTTTACGAGCAGTACTTC
CASSMPGTVYEQYF
>TRBV7-9|NA|TRBD1|TRBJ2-5
TGTGCCAGCAGCCGGACAGGGGGCTTTCAAGAGACCCAGTACTTC
CASSRTGGFQETQYF
>TRBV28|medium-sized|TRBD2|TRBJ2-7
TGTGCCAGCAAGGGGCTTAGCGGGAGGGCCGAAGAGCAGTACTTC
CASKGLSGRAEEQYF
>TRBV27|NA|TRBD2|TRBJ2-7
TGTGCCAGCAGTTTATCCCCGGCTAGCGGATCCTACGAGCAGTACTTC
CASSLSPASGSYEQYF
>TRBV7-9|NA|TRBD2|TRBJ2-5
TGTGCCAGCAGCCCCCGAGCGGGACTAGGGGCCCAAGAGACCCAGTACTTC
CASSPRAGLGAQETQYF
>TRBV28|NA|TRBD1|TRBJ2-7
TGTGCCAGCAGTCCTACAGGGGGCAAATTTTACGAGCAGTACTTC
CASSPTGGKFYEQYF
>TRBV2|NA|NA|TRBJ2-1
TGTGCCAGCAGTTGGGTGACAGGGGAGGGCGAGCAGTTCTTC
CASSWVTGEGEQFF
>TRBV28|NA|NA|TRBJ2-7
TGTGCCAGCTTTAGCATCTCCTACGAGCAGTACTTC
CASFSISYEQYF
>TRBV6-5|NA|TRBD2|TRBJ2-1
TGTGCCAGCAGTTACTCGGGCGGGAGGAACCACAATGAGCAGTTCTTC
CASSYSGGRNHNEQFF
>TRBV28|once|TRBD2|TRBJ2-3
TGTGCCAGCAGTACTAGCGGGGGTAGCACAGATACGCAGTATTTT
CASSTSGGSTDTQYF
>TRBV9|NA|TRBD1|TRBJ2-7
TGTGCCAGCAGCGCCGCCGGGACAGGCACCTACGAGCAGTACTTC
CASSAAGTGTYEQYF
>TRBV7-8|NA|TRBD1|TRBJ2-7
TGTGCCAGCAGCATCGCGCCGGGACAGCAGCGAGAGCAGTACTTC
CASSIAPGQQREQYF
>TRBV28|NA|TRBD1|TRBJ1-3
TGTGCCAGCAGCCTAAAGACAGGGATGGCAAACACCATATATTTT
CASSLKTGMANTIYF
>TRBV19|NA|NA|TRBJ2-4
TGTGCCACCAACCAGGTTGGAGCGGCAAACATTCAGTACTTC
CATNQVGAANIQYF
>TRBV14|NA|TRBD2|TRBJ2-1
TGTGCCAGCAGCCGGACTAGCGGGACTCAGTTCTTC
CASSRTSGTQFF
>TRBV29-1|medium-sized|NA|TRBJ1-1
TGCAGCGCCACCGGACACCTGAACACTGAAGCTTTCTTT
CSATGHLNTEAFF
>TRBV5-5|once|TRBD1|TRBJ2-2
TGTGCCAGCAGCTGGTCGGCAGGGGGTATGGGGGAGCTGTTTTTT
CASSWSAGGMGELFF
>TRBV30|NA|TRBD2|TRBJ2-1
TGTGCCTGGAGTGTAGGGCTAGCGGGAGACGATGAGCAGTTCTTC
CAWSVGLAGDDEQFF
>TRBV4-1|NA|TRBD2|TRBJ2-7
TGCGCCAGCAGCCAAGGACTAGCGGCGTCCTACGAGCAGTACTTC
CASSQGLAASYEQYF
>TRBV11-2|NA|NA|TRBJ1-1
TGTGCCAGCAGCCTCCGACAGAACACTGAAGCTTTCTTT
CASSLRQNTEAFF